Presented here are 21 T cell receptor beta chains from one specimen sequenced in a study of technical replicates of blood from several donors. Profiled with immunoSEQ multiplex PCR; TCRdb holds only in-frame clones, not every one. This table has roughly 14,000 clones, approximately 78% appearing once. The sequenced material came from PBMCs. These receptors all stem from a human donor in good health.

V gene TRBV7-8 combines with J gene TRBJ2-1; 10 bases agree with TRBD2. CDR1 and CDR2 from the germline V gene are SGHVS and FQNEAQ. CDR3 length equals 16 residues. J lost 3 bases, V lost 4 bases, and 6 bases had no gene match. Written as DNA, the CDR3 is TGTGCCAGCAGCTACCTAGCGGGAGTCATCTACAATGAGCAGTTCTTC. Translated, it gives CASSYLAGVIYNEQFF.

V usage is TRBV2 and J usage is TRBJ2-7, with 8 bases identical to TRBD2. The CDR3 spans 16 residues. Germline V CDR1 and CDR2: SNHLY, FYNNEI. J lost 5 bases, V lost 6 bases, and 15 bases had no gene match. The CDR3 DNA follows: TGTGCCAGCAGCGAAAGCGGGAGCGTCATCGTCGACGAGCAGTACTTC. Encoded protein: CASSESGSVIVDEQYF.

CDR3 bases: TGTGCCTGGAGTGGGACTAGCTCCTACAATGAGCAGTTCTTC. It translates to CAWSGTSSYNEQFF. This chain links TRBV30 with TRBJ2-1, with 7 bases lining up with TRBD2. Unmatched junction bases numbered 0, after V lost 1 base and J lost 0 bases. CDR1 GTSNPN and CDR2 SVGIG come from the germline V gene (reference sequence). The CDR3 extends over 14 amino acids.

This clone appeared a few times. The chain combines TRBV25-1 with TRBJ2-7; 10 nucleotides match TRBD2. V dropped 3 bases and J dropped 4; count of bases not matched to a gene: 6. Germline V gene lookup returns CDR1 MGHDK and CDR2 SYGVNS. The CDR3 extends over 15 amino acids. This CDR3 is CASSDSTSGPYEQYF. Here the CDR3 DNA reads TGTGCCAGCAGTGACTCGACTAGCGGGCCATACGAGCAGTACTTC.

This CDR3 reads CASSPPGNTIYF. In DNA form, the CDR3 reads TGTGCCAGCAGCCCCCCAGGAAACACCATATATTTT. The V gene is TRBV11-1, the J gene TRBJ1-3; the D is unclear. The CDR3 extends over 12 amino acids. The germline V gene encodes CDR1 SGHAT and CDR2 FQDESV (reference sequence). V lost 5 bases and J 4 bases, leaving 6 bases between the germline ends.

This chain connects TRBV4-1 to TRBJ2-1; 13 bases line up with TRBD2. Germline V gene sequence: CDR1 MGHRA, CDR2 YSYEKL. The V and J ends lost 1 base and 9 bases, in that order; junction bases with no gene match: 6. This CDR3 region has 16 residues. The CDR3: CASSQVGTSGIIEQFF. The CDR3 DNA sequence: TGCGCCAGCAGCCAAGTTGGGACTAGCGGGATTATTGAGCAGTTCTTC.

The CDR3 spells CASSLAVGLAVYEQYF. The CDR3 DNA sequence: TGTGCCAGCAGCTTAGCGGTGGGACTAGCGGTCTACGAGCAGTACTTC. The rearrangement joins TRBV7-9 to TRBJ2-7; 11 bases align to TRBD2. The CDR3 loop spans 16 amino acids. V shed 0 bases, J shed 3 bases, and the junction held 4 bases outside the gene matches. Germline CDR1 is SEHNR and CDR2 is FQNEAQ (reference sequence). The whole variable domain, remainder taken from reference TRBV7-9 and TRBJ2-7, is DTGVSQNPRHKITKRGQNVTFRCDPISEHNRLYWYRQTLGQGPEFLTYFQNEAQLEKSRLLSDRFSAERPKGSFSTLEIQRTEQGDSAMYLCASSLAVGLAVYEQYFGPGTRLTVT.

The chain links TRBV5-4 to TRBJ2-3; TRBD2 agrees at 8 bases. The V and J ends lost 4 bases and 3 bases, in that order; junction bases with no gene match: 16. The length of the CDR3 is 18 residues. Per germline, CDR1 SGHNT and CDR2 YYREEE (reference sequence). DNA of the CDR3: TGTGCCAGCAGCCCGACACGGGGGGGCAGGGGAATAACAGATACGCAGTATTTT. Its translation is CASSPTRGGRGITDTQYF.

The chain joins TRBV7-9 to TRBJ2-5; D ambiguous. Germline V gives CDR1 SEHNR, CDR2 FQNEAQ (reference sequence). The CDR3 is 16 residues long. V lost 1 base and J lost 1, with 13 bases in between. CDR3 sequence (DNA): TGTGCCAGCAGCTTAGTCCCACACCAAAGCCAAGAGACCCAGTACTTC. Translating it yields CASSLVPHQSQETQYF. Complete variable domain (other parts from reference TRBV7-9 and TRBJ2-5): DTGVSQNPRHKITKRGQNVTFRCDPISEHNRLYWYRQTLGQGPEFLTYFQNEAQLEKSRLLSDRFSAERPKGSFSTLEIQRTEQGDSAMYLCASSLVPHQSQETQYFGPGTRLLVL.

The V gene is TRBV7-8, the J gene TRBJ2-1, with TRBD1 identical over 7 bases. The germline CDR1 and CDR2 sequences are SGHVS and FQNEAQ. V trimming: 3 bases; J trimming: 4 bases; junction bases outside the gene matches: 3. This CDR3 is built from 14 residues. The CDR3 DNA is TGTGCCAGCAGCTTGACAGGGCGGTACAATGAGCAGTTCTTC. Its translation: CASSLTGRYNEQFF.

The rearrangement links TRBV28 to TRBJ2-5, with 8 nucleotides matching TRBD2. J lost 2 bases, V lost 4 bases, and 21 bases had no gene match. This CDR3 region has 20 residues. The V gene's germline CDR1 is MDHEN and CDR2 SYDVKM. The CDR3 sequence is CASSSPGKAGGLLGQETQYF. As DNA, the CDR3 is TGTGCCAGCAGTTCCCCAGGGAAGGCGGGAGGACTCCTCGGGCAAGAGACCCAGTACTTC.

This clone appeared a few times. The rearrangement links TRBV7-2 to TRBJ1-5; D is unresolved. The CDR3 runs to 12 residues. Trimming left V 3 bases short and J 8 bases short, with 8 bases between. Per germline, CDR1 SGHTA and CDR2 FQGNSA. In nucleotides, the CDR3 is TGTGCCAGCAGCTTGCAAAGCAAGCCCCAGCATTTT. This encodes CASSLQSKPQHF.

This rearrangement joins TRBV4-2 to TRBJ2-5; D may be TRBD2 (5 bases). The V end lost 5 bases, the J end lost 5 bases, and 12 bases lay between the germline ends. The CDR3 consists of 13 residues. From germline, CDR1 is LGHNA and CDR2 YNFKEQ. This CDR3 is CASSRGRVETQYF. CDR3 nucleotide sequence: TGTGCCAGCAGCAGAGGGCGGGTTGAGACCCAGTACTTC.

The V call is TRBV5-4, the J call TRBJ2-7; D might be TRBD1 (6 bases). CDR3 length: 15 residues. In germline, CDR1 is SGHNT, CDR2 YYREEE (reference sequence). The V end lost 0 bases, the J end lost 6 bases, and 16 bases lay between the germline ends. In DNA form, the CDR3 reads TGTGCCAGCAGCTTGGATTGGGGGCCCGAGGGCGAGCAGTACTTC. Translation gives CASSLDWGPEGEQYF.

J is TRBJ2-6 and V is TRBV9; perhaps TRBD1 as D (6 bases). The CDR3 length is 17 residues. V lost 5 bases, J lost 3 bases, and 18 bases lay in between. From germline, CDR1 is SGDLS and CDR2 YYNGEE. The CDR3 nucleotides read TGTGCCAGCAGAGACGGACAGACCCGGGGTGGGGCCAACGTCCTGACTTTC. Its translation is CASRDGQTRGGANVLTF.

The CDR3 loop reads CASSSRTAMNTEAFF. For the CDR3, the DNA is TGTGCCAGCAGTTCCCGGACAGCGATGAACACTGAAGCTTTCTTT. V gene TRBV27 combines with J gene TRBJ1-1; tentatively, D is TRBD1 (6 bases). Germline loops: CDR1 MNHEY, CDR2 SMNVEV (reference sequence). The CDR3 runs to 15 residues. Trimming left V 4 bases short and J 0 bases short, with 12 bases between.

V is TRBV28 and J is TRBJ1-5; 11 bases agree with TRBD1. The CDR3 covers 17 residues. With 6 bases clipped from V and 8 bases from J, the junction kept 15 bases outside the gene matches. Germline V gene lookup returns CDR1 MDHEN and CDR2 SYDVKM. The CDR3 loop is CASRPFGTRDRGEPQHF. Here the CDR3 DNA reads TGTGCCAGCAGACCCTTTGGAACCCGGGACAGGGGGGAGCCCCAGCATTTT.

The rearrangement joins TRBV28 to TRBJ1-5; D possibly corresponds to TRBD1 (5 bases). In germline, CDR1 is MDHEN, CDR2 SYDVKM. Between the trimmed V and J ends, which lost 2 bases and 3 bases, there was a span of 11 bases. The CDR3 contains 15 residues. CDR3 nucleotides: TGTGCCAGCAGTTTAGGCGGACAAAACAATCAGCCCCAGCATTTT. This translates into CASSLGGQNNQPQHF.

V is TRBV2 and J is TRBJ2-1, with D unresolved. The CDR3 extends over 15 amino acids. Germline-derived CDR1 and CDR2 are SNHLY and FYNNEI. V was cut by 5 bases and J by 0 bases, with 11 bases left in between. CDR3 in amino acids: CASSPKTSSYNEQFF. The CDR3 bases are TGTGCCAGCAGTCCTAAAACGAGCTCCTACAATGAGCAGTTCTTC.

The CDR3 sequence: CASSRRQGNGELFF. CDR3 DNA: TGCGCCAGCAGCCGGCGACAGGGAAACGGGGAGCTGTTTTTT. This chain uses TRBV4-1 with TRBJ2-2, with 7 bases aligning to TRBD1. Per germline, CDR1 MGHRA and CDR2 YSYEKL. The length of the CDR3 is 14 residues. Trimming took 4 bases from V and 7 from J; bases not matched to a gene: 6.

The genes are TRBV7-9 and TRBJ1-4; D gene unclear. CDR1 and CDR2 (germline): SEHNR, FQNEAQ (reference sequence). Trimming cost V 1 base and J 4 bases, with 10 bases left between them. This CDR3 contains 15 residues. The CDR3 is CASSLGTLGNEKLFF. Written as DNA, the CDR3 is TGTGCCAGCAGCTTAGGTACGCTCGGTAATGAAAAACTGTTTTTT.